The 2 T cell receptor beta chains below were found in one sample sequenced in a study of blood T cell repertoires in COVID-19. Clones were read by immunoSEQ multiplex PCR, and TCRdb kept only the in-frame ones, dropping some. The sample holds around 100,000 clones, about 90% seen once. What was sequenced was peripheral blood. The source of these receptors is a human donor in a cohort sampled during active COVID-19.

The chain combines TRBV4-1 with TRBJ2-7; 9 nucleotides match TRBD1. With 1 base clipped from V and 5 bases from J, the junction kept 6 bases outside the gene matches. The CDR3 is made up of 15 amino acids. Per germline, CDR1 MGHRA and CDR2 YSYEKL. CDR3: CASSQAGTGRNEQYF. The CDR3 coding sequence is TGCGCCAGCAGCCAAGCCGGGACAGGGAGGAACGAGCAGTACTTC.

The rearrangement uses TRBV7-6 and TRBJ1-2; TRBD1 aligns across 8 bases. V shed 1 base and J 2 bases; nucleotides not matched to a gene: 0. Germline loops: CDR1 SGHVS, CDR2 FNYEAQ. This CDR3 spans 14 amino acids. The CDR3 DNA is TGTGCCAGCAGCTTAGGGACAGGGAACTATGGCTACACCTTC. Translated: CASSLGTGNYGYTF.